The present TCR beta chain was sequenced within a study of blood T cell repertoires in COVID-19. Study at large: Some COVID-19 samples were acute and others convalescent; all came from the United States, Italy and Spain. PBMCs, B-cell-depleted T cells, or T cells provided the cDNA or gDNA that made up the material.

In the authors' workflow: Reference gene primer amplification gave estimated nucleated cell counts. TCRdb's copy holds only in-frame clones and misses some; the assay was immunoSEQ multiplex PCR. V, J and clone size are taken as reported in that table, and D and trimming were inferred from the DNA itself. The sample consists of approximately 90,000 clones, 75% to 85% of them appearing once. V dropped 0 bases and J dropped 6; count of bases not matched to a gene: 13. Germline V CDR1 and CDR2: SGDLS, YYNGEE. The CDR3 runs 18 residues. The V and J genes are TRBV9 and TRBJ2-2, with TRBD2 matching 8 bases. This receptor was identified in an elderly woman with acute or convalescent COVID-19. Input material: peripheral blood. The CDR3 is CASSVVIPGLVGAGELFF. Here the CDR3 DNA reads TGTGCCAGCAGCGTAGTCATCCCGGGACTAGTCGGAGCCGGGGAGCTGTTTTTT.